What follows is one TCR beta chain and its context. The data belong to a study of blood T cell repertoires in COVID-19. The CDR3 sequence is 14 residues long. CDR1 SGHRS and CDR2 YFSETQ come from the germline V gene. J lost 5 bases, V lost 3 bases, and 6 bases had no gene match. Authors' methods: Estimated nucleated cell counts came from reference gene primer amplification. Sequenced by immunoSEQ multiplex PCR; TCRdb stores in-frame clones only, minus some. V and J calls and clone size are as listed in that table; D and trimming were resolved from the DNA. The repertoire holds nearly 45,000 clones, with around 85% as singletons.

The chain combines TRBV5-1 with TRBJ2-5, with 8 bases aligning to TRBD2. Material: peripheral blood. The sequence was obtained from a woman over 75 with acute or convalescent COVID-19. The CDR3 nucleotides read TGCGCCAGCAGCTCGGGACTAGTTGAGGAGACCCAGTACTTC. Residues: CASSSGLVEETQYF.